This T cell receptor beta chain was sequenced for a study of Graves' ophthalmopathy and Graves' hyperthyroidism. Findings and caveats of the study: Blood also held most thyroid clonotypes expanded above 0.001 frequency.

Scientists amplified the TCR beta CDR3 regions from RNA transcripts. HTBI primers served in a first-round RT-PCR, which a second-round multiplex PCR followed. TCRdb reprocessed the multiplex PCR reads via MiXCR and lists one record per CDR3 protein. The profile shows hundreds of thousands of distinct CDR3 sequences, around 42% of them singletons. This clonotype was recorded many times. What it binds is not known. Trimming left V 6 bases short and J 7 bases short, with 13 bases between. The CDR3 covers 12 residues. Germline CDR1 MGHDK, CDR2 SYGVNS. Certain patients were not enrolled. These were patients with other autoimmune diseases, uncontrolled infections, pregnancy or lactation. PBMCs were density-gradient isolated from approximately 10 ml fresh blood.

The sequence came from an adult man with Graves' ophthalmopathy. The chain links TRBV25-1 to TRBJ2-7, with D perhaps given as TRBD1 or TRBD2 (5 bases each). Sequencing input: peripheral blood. CDR3 sequence reads: CASSWGTGEQYF. The DNA of the CDR3 is TGTGCCAGCAGCTGGGGCACGGGGGAGCAGTACTTC.